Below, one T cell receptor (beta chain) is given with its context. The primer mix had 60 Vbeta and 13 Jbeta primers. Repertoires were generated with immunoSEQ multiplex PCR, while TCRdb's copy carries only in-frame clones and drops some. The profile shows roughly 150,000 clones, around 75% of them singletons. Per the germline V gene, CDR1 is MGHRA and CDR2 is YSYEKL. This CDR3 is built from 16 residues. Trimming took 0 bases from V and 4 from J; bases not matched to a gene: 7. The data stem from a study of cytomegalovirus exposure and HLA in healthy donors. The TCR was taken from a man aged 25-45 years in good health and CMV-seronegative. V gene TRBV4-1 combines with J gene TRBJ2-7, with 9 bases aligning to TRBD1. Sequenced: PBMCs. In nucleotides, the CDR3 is TGCGCCAGCAGCCAAGAATGGGCGACAGGGGGGTACGAGCAGTACTTC. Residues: CASSQEWATGGYEQYF.